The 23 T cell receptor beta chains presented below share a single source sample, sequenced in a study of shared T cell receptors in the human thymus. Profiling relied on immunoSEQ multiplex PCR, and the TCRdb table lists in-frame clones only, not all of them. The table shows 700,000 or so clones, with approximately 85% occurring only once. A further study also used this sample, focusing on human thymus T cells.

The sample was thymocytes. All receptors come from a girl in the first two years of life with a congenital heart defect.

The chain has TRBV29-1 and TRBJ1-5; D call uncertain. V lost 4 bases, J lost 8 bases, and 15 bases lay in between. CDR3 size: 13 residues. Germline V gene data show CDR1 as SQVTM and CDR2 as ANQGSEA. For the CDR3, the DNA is TGCAGCGTTGGAGGCCAGCCCCGTGAGCCCCAGCATTTT. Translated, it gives CSVGGQPREPQHF.

CDR3 protein: CASSPGTGATSYEQYF. The DNA for the CDR3 is TGTGCCAGCAGTCCCGGGACAGGGGCCACCTCCTACGAGCAGTACTTC. The chain recombines TRBV27 with TRBJ2-7; 10 bases agree with TRBD1. The CDR3 consists of 16 residues. V shed 5 bases and J 0 bases; nucleotides not matched to a gene: 7. CDR1 is MNHEY and CDR2 is SMNVEV in the germline V gene (reference sequence).

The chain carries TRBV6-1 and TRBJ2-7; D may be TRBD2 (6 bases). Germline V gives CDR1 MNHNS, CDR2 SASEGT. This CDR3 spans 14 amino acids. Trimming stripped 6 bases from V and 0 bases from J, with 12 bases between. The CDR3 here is CASREGRSSYEQYF. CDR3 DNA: TGTGCCAGCAGGGAGGGCAGAAGCTCCTACGAGCAGTACTTC.

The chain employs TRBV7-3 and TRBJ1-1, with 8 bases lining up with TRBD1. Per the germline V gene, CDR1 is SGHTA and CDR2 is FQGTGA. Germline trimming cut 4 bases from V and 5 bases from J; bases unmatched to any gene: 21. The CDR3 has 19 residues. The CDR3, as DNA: TGTGCCAGCAGCTCAAACGGGGTGTCAGGGGGCCTGGTTTTGACTGAAGCTTTCTTT. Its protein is CASSSNGVSGGLVLTEAFF.

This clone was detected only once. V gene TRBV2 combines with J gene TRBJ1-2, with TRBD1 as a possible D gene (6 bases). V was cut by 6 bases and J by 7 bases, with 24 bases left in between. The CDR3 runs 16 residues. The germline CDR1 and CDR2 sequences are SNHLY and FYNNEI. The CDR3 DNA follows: TGTGCCAGCAGGGGGAGACAGGCCAGGTCTGGGGGTGGCTACACCTTC. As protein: CASRGRQARSGGGYTF.

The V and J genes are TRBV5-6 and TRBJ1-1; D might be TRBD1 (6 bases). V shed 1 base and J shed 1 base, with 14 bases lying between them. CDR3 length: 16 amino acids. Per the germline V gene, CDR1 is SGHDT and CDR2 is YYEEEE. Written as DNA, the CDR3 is TGTGCCAGCAGCTTGAGGCTAGGGGACAAGAACACTGAAGCTTTCTTT. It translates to CASSLRLGDKNTEAFF.

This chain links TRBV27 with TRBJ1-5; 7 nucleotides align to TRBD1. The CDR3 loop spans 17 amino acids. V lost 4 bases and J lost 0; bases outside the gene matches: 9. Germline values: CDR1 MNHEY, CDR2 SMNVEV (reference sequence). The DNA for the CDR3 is TGTGCCAGCAGTTCCCGACCAGGGGGGAGTAGCAATCAGCCCCAGCATTTT. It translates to CASSSRPGGSSNQPQHF.

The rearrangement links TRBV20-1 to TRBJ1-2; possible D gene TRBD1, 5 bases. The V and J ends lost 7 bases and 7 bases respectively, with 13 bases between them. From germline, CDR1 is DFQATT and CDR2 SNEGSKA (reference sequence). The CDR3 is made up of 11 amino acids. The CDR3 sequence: CSGAGQGGYTF. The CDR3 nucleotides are TGCAGTGGGGCAGGGCAGGGTGGCTACACCTTC.

The DNA of the CDR3 is TGCGCCAGCAGCTTGGCCGAACGCCCTACAGGGGGTTCCTCTGGAAACACCATATATTTT. Residues: CASSLAERPTGGSSGNTIYF. This chain connects TRBV5-1 to TRBJ1-3, with 8 bases aligning to TRBD1. The CDR3 consists of 20 residues. V dropped 0 bases and J dropped 0; count of bases not matched to a gene: 14. Germline-derived CDR1 and CDR2 are SGHRS and YFSETQ. The complete variable domain, with remaining parts taken from reference TRBV5-1 and TRBJ1-3, reads KAGVTQTPRYLIKTRGQQVTLSCSPISGHRSVSWYQQTPGQGLQFLFEYFSETQRNKGNFPGRFSGRQFSNSRSEMNVSTLELGDSALYLCASSLAERPTGGSSGNTIYFGEGSWLTVV.

The CDR3: CASSQEKSLYGGYGYTF. In DNA, the CDR3 is TGTGCCAGCAGCCAAGAGAAGTCCTTGTACGGGGGGTATGGCTACACCTTC. This sequence joins TRBV14 and TRBJ1-2, with a weak D call TRBD1 (5 bases). Germline CDR1 is SGHDN and CDR2 is FVKESK. This CDR3 comprises 17 residues. Trimming removed 0 bases at V and 5 bases at J, with 19 bases between.

The CDR3 bases are TGCGCCAGCAGCCAAACCTCTCGGTACAGAAACCCTGCGTTCGACACTGAAGCTTTCTTT. Its translation: CASSQTSRYRNPAFDTEAFF. The chain recombines TRBV4-3 with TRBJ1-1; D gene ambiguous. There are 20 residues in the CDR3. Germline V gene data show CDR1 as LGHNA and CDR2 as YSLEER. The V end was cut by 2 bases, the J end by 3 bases, with 28 bases between.

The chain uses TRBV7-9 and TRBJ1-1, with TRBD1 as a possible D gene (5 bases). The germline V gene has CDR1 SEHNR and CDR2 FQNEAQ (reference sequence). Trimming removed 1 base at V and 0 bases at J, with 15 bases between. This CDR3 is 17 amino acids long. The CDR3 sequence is CASSLGGAGSMNTEAFF. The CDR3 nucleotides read TGTGCCAGCAGCTTAGGTGGGGCAGGGTCGATGAACACTGAAGCTTTCTTT. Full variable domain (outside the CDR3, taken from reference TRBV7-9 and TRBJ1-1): DTGVSQNPRHKITKRGQNVTFRCDPISEHNRLYWYRQTLGQGPEFLTYFQNEAQLEKSRLLSDRFSAERPKGSFSTLEIQRTEQGDSAMYLCASSLGGAGSMNTEAFFGQGTRLTVV.

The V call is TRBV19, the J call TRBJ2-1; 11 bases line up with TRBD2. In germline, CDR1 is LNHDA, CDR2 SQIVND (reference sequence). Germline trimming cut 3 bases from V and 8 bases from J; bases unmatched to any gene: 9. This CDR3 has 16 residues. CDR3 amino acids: CASSMKGSGGADEQFF. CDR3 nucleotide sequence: TGTGCCAGTAGTATGAAGGGTAGCGGGGGGGCCGATGAGCAGTTCTTC.

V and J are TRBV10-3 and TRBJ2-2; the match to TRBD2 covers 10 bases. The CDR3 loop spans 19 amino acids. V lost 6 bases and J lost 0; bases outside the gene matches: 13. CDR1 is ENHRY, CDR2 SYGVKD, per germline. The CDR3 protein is CAIRSEGLAPVANTGELFF. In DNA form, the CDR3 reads TGTGCCATCAGGTCCGAGGGACTAGCGCCCGTCGCGAACACCGGGGAGCTGTTTTTT.

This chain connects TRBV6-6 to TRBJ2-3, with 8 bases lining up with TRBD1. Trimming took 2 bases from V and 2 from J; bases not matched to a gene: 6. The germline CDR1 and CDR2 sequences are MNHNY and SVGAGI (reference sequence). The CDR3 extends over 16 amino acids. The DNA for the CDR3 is TGTGCCAGCAGTTACCCGGGACAGGAGTTCACAGATACGCAGTATTTT. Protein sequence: CASSYPGQEFTDTQYF.

The CDR3, as DNA: TGTGCCACCAGCAGAGTCAGAGAGGGCCCTGCCGGCGAGCAGTACTTC. Protein product: CATSRVREGPAGEQYF. The chain has TRBV15 and TRBJ2-7, with D tentatively TRBD2 (5 bases). This CDR3 is built from 16 residues. Trimming cost V 1 base and J 6 bases, with 19 bases left between them. Germline values: CDR1 LNHNV, CDR2 YYDKDF (reference sequence). The full variable domain, completed using reference TRBV15 and TRBJ2-7, is DAMVIQNPRYQVTQFGKPVTLSCSQTLNHNVMYWYQQKSSQAPKLLFHYYDKDFNNEADTPDNFQSRRPNTSFCFLDIRSPGLGDTAMYLCATSRVREGPAGEQYFGPGTRLTVT.

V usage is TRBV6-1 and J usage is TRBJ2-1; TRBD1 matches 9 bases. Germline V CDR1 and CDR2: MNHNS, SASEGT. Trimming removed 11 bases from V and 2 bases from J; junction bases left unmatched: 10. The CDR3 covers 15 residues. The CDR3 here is CAGRQGGAPYNEQFF. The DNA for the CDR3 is TGTGCCGGTCGACAGGGGGGGGCCCCCTACAATGAGCAGTTCTTC.

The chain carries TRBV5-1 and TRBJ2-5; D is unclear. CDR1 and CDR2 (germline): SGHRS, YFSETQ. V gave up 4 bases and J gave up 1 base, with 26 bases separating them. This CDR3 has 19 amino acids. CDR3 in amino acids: CASSSLPSLPDLRQETQYF. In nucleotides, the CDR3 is TGCGCCAGCAGCAGTTTACCTAGTCTTCCCGACCTCCGCCAAGAGACCCAGTACTTC.

The CDR3 spells CASSLVVGANIGEQYF. For the CDR3, the DNA is TGTGCCAGCAGCTTAGTGGTCGGAGCCAACATTGGCGAGCAGTACTTC. The genes are TRBV7-2 and TRBJ2-7; D gene unclear. There are 16 residues in the CDR3. Germline V CDR1 and CDR2: SGHTA, FQGNSA. Trimming stripped 1 base from V and 6 bases from J, with 19 bases between.

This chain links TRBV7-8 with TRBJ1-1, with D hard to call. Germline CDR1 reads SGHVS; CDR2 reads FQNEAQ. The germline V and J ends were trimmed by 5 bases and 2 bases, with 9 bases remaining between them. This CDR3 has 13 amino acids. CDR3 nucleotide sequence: TGTGCCAGCAGCCGCGCTCCCAACACTGAAGCTTTCTTT. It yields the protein CASSRAPNTEAFF.

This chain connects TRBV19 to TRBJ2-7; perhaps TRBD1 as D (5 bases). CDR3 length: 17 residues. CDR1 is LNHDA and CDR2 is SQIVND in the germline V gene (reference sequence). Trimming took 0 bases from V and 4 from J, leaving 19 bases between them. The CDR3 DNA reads TGTGCCAGTAGTATAGAATCTGGGCGGAACAGGCAGTACGAGCAGTACTTC. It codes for CASSIESGRNRQYEQYF.

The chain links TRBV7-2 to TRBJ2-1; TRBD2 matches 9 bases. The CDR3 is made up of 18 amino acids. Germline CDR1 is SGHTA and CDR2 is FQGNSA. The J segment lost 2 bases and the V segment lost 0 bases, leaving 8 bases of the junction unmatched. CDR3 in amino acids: CASSLANRLAATYNEQFF. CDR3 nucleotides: TGTGCCAGCAGCTTAGCTAACCGACTAGCGGCTACCTACAATGAGCAGTTCTTC.

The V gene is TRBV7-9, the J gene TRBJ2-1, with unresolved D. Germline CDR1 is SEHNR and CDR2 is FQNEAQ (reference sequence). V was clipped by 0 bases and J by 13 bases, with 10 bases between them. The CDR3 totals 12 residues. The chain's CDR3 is CASSLALEIQFF. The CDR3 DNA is TGTGCCAGCAGCTTAGCGCTGGAGATCCAGTTCTTC.